This is a list of T cell receptor beta chains from one sample in a study of T cell responses to AZD1222 COVID-19 vaccine. Profiling relied on immunoSEQ multiplex PCR, and the TCRdb table lists in-frame clones only, not all of them. The sample has 85,000 to 100,000 clones, over 85% seen once. The material was peripheral blood, obtained on day 0 of AZD1222 vaccination. These receptors all stem from an adult in good health. Each CDR3 is given without its conserved first and last residue. The order of the fields is clone size, J gene, V gene, CDR3 protein. Where a row states a size, it is once, few, many or the class of an expanded clone; other rows omit it.

abundance: .
j_gene: TRBJ2-7
v_gene: TRBV7-9
CDR3aa: ASSSDRGYEQY

abundance: .
j_gene: TRBJ1-4
v_gene: TRBV5-8
CDR3aa: ASSSGRALIGEKLF

abundance: once
j_gene: TRBJ2-7
v_gene: TRBV5-6
CDR3aa: ASSLIGGGRNEQY

abundance: .
j_gene: TRBJ1-5
v_gene: TRBV7-8
CDR3aa: ASSLGTGSSNQPQH

abundance: .
j_gene: TRBJ1-5
v_gene: TRBV4-2
CDR3aa: ASSQDPGGEPRPQH

abundance: .
j_gene: TRBJ2-1
v_gene: TRBV24-1
CDR3aa: ATSDPYPNEQF

abundance: .
j_gene: TRBJ2-5
v_gene: TRBV3-1/TRBV3-2
CDR3aa: ASSQDEDNQETQY

abundance: .
j_gene: TRBJ2-1
v_gene: TRBV5-1
CDR3aa: ASTLDLINEQF

abundance: .
j_gene: TRBJ2-1
v_gene: TRBV6-5
CDR3aa: ASGFGTGGNEQF

abundance: .
j_gene: TRBJ1-1
v_gene: TRBV7-9
CDR3aa: ASSLETTEAF

abundance: .
j_gene: TRBJ1-1
v_gene: TRBV9
CDR3aa: ASSVEPGTNTEAF

abundance: .
j_gene: TRBJ1-4
v_gene: TRBV6-5
CDR3aa: ASSYLGTGNEKLF

abundance: .
j_gene: TRBJ2-7
v_gene: TRBV3-1/TRBV3-2
CDR3aa: ASSPLDRENDEQY

abundance: .
j_gene: TRBJ1-5
v_gene: TRBV4-1
CDR3aa: ASSQGSGAPQH

abundance: .
j_gene: TRBJ2-1
v_gene: TRBV4-2
CDR3aa: ASSLTVSGGVAHNEQF

abundance: .
j_gene: TRBJ1-4
v_gene: TRBV3-1/TRBV3-2
CDR3aa: ASSHPDRGGEKLF

abundance: .
j_gene: TRBJ2-7
v_gene: TRBV7-9
CDR3aa: ASSPTRASARYEQY

abundance: .
j_gene: TRBJ1-5
v_gene: TRBV4-3
CDR3aa: ASSQNRGYQPQH

abundance: .
j_gene: TRBJ2-1
v_gene: TRBV28
CDR3aa: ASSYGRNYNEQF

abundance: few
j_gene: TRBJ1-4
v_gene: TRBV9
CDR3aa: ASSRGTGTEKLF

abundance: .
j_gene: TRBJ2-4
v_gene: TRBV19
CDR3aa: ASSIGVGRAKRAKNIQY

abundance: .
j_gene: TRBJ2-1
v_gene: TRBV19
CDR3aa: ASSIASDSYNEQF

abundance: .
j_gene: TRBJ1-1
v_gene: TRBV7-9
CDR3aa: ASSLTKTGMNTEAF

abundance: .
j_gene: TRBJ1-5
v_gene: TRBV6-1
CDR3aa: ASSEALWTNGGQPQH

abundance: .
j_gene: TRBJ2-2
v_gene: TRBV6-5
CDR3aa: ASRTGGRTGELF